Listed below are T cell receptor beta chains from one sample, sequenced in a study of Ad26.COV2.S vaccination and SARS-CoV-2 variants. The table came from immunoSEQ multiplex PCR; TCRdb's copy has only in-frame clones and leaves some out. The top ten hold approximately 1.5% of the sample, which has about 680,000 clones, around 89% seen once. The sample consisted of peripheral blood, taken in a trial of Ad26.COV2.S vaccine versus placebo. These receptors came from a person aged 18-60 years who received the Ad26.COV2.S COVID-19 vaccine or a placebo. Both conserved end residues are part of each CDR3. D genes are given only for firm matches. Clone size is stated in some rows and not others, as once, few, many or a class when expanded.

TRBV27,TRBJ2-7,once,NA,TGTGCCAGCAGTTCCCCCACCTACGAGCAGTACTTC,CASSSPTYEQYF
TRBV20-1,TRBJ1-5,NA,NA,TGCAGTGCTAGTGTGCTGGTAGCCAATCAGCCCCAGCATTTT,CSASVLVANQPQHF
TRBV7-8,TRBJ2-7,NA,TRBD1,TGTGCCAGCAGCCCCTTCCCCGGGACAGGGCCCTACGAGCAGTACTTC,CASSPFPGTGPYEQYF
TRBV2,TRBJ2-1,NA,NA,TGTGCCATCGATTCCGGGCGTGCCAGGTGGGAGCAGTTCTTC,CAIDSGRARWEQFF
TRBV5-1,TRBJ1-6,NA,NA,TGCGCCAGCAGCCGGGGGACGGATTCACCCCTCCACTTT,CASSRGTDSPLHF
TRBV5-1,TRBJ1-5,NA,NA,TGCGCCAGCAGCTTGGCAGCAAATCAGCCCCAGCATTTT,CASSLAANQPQHF
TRBV6-5,TRBJ2-1,NA,TRBD2,TGTGCCAGCAGTCGACGACTAGCGGGGGGTGGGCAGTTCTTC,CASSRRLAGGGQFF
TRBV6-1,TRBJ1-3,NA,NA,TGTGCCAGCAGTGATCAGGATTTGGCTGGAAACACCATATATTTT,CASSDQDLAGNTIYF
TRBV18,TRBJ2-5,NA,NA,TGTGCCAGCTCACCACCGGAAGAGACCCAGTACTTC,CASSPPEETQYF
TRBV29-1,TRBJ2-1,NA,TRBD1,TGCAGCGTTGGCAGGGGGCTTAATGAGCAGTTCTTC,CSVGRGLNEQFF
TRBV18,TRBJ2-3,NA,NA,TGTGCCAGCTCCTCCGGGACGGGCACAGATACGCAGTATTTT,CASSSGTGTDTQYF
TRBV7-9,TRBJ1-5,NA,NA,TGTGCCAGCAGCCTTACGGCGGATCAGCCCCAGCATTTT,CASSLTADQPQHF
TRBV12-3/TRBV12-4,TRBJ2-7,NA,TRBD2,TGTGCCAGCAGTTTAGAGGCAGGACTAGAACAGTACTTC,CASSLEAGLEQYF
TRBV2,TRBJ2-3,few,NA,TGTGCCAGCAGTGAAGGGCGTGGGGGTACGCAGTATTTT,CASSEGRGGTQYF
TRBV23-1,TRBJ2-1,once,TRBD2,TGCGCCAGCAGTCCTCGGACTAGCGGGGTTCGGGCGGGTGAGCAGTTCTTC,CASSPRTSGVRAGEQFF
TRBV5-1,TRBJ1-1,NA,NA,TGCGCCAGCGCACGGTTGTCAGACACTGAAGCTTTCTTT,CASARLSDTEAFF
TRBV9,TRBJ2-7,NA,NA,TGTGCCAGCAGCGTAGCCTCCGGGCCAGCCTACGAGCAGTACTTC,CASSVASGPAYEQYF
TRBV4-2,TRBJ1-4,NA,TRBD1,TGTGCCAGCAGCCAAGCCGGACCGGGACAGGGGGCAACTAAACTGTTTTTT,CASSQAGPGQGATKLFF
TRBV7-3,TRBJ2-3,once,TRBD1,TGTGCCAGCAGCCCCGACAGGGGTGTAGATACGCAGTATTTT,CASSPDRGVDTQYF
TRBV4-2,TRBJ1-5,NA,NA,TGTGCCAGCAGCCAAGACCAACAGGGAAGGGGACAGCCCCAGCATTTT,CASSQDQQGRGQPQHF
TRBV6-5,TRBJ1-5,NA,TRBD1,TGTGCCGGGGGACAGGGGGGTAGCAATCAGCCCCAGCATTTT,CAGGQGGSNQPQHF
TRBV2,TRBJ2-5,NA,NA,TGTGCCAGCAGTGAGACTACCCAAGAGACCCAGTACTTC,CASSETTQETQYF
TRBV24-1,TRBJ2-3,NA,TRBD1,TGTGCCACCAGTGGGGCAGGGGGCTTCACAGATACGCAGTATTTT,CATSGAGGFTDTQYF
TRBV14,TRBJ1-1,NA,TRBD1,TGTGCCAGCAGCCAAGATCTGCCTGGACAGGGGGCTGGGAGCACTGAAGCTTTCTTT,CASSQDLPGQGAGSTEAFF
TRBV6-5,TRBJ2-5,NA,NA,TGTGCCAGCAGCCGGACTATTCAAGAGACCCAGTACTTC,CASSRTIQETQYF
TRBV27,TRBJ1-5,NA,NA,TGTGCCAGCAGTTCCGGCGACCCCAGGGTCAGCAATCAGCCCCAGCATTTT,CASSSGDPRVSNQPQHF
TRBV18,TRBJ2-3,NA,TRBD2,TGTGCCAGTCTAACGGCCGGGGGGAGCACAGATACGCAGTATTTT,CASLTAGGSTDTQYF
TRBV27,TRBJ2-2,NA,NA,TGTGCCAGCAAGGCAGGGGTCGAGCCGGGGGAGCTGTTTTTT,CASKAGVEPGELFF
TRBV24-1,TRBJ1-5,NA,TRBD1,TGTGCCACCAGTGCCGGCAGGGGGGTCGGTCAGCCCCAGCATTTT,CATSAGRGVGQPQHF
TRBV11-2,TRBJ2-5,NA,NA,TGTGCCAGCAGCCAGAGGGGAGAGACCCAGTACTTC,CASSQRGETQYF
TRBV30,TRBJ1-5,once,NA,TGTGCCTGGAGTGTACGGGACAATCAGCCCCAGCATTTT,CAWSVRDNQPQHF
TRBV7-8,TRBJ2-3,NA,TRBD2,TGTGCCAGCAGCTTTAGCGGGCCCACAGATACGCAGTATTTT,CASSFSGPTDTQYF
TRBV7-2,TRBJ2-1,NA,NA,TGTGCCAGCAGCTTAAGACACGAGTTTCGGAATGAGCAGTTCTTC,CASSLRHEFRNEQFF
TRBV5-8,TRBJ2-7,NA,TRBD2,TGTGCCAGCAGCGGGGGACTAGCGAGCAACGAGCAGTACTTC,CASSGGLASNEQYF
TRBV2,TRBJ1-6,NA,NA,TGTGCCAGCTCCGCAGGACCCCCTATGCAGTCACCCCTCCACTTT,CASSAGPPMQSPLHF
TRBV7-2,TRBJ1-2,NA,TRBD1,TGTGCCAGCAGCTTACAACAGGGGCTCAACTATGGCTACACCTTC,CASSLQQGLNYGYTF
TRBV29-1,TRBJ1-2,NA,NA,TGCAGCGCCGGGGATGGGACCTATGGCTACACCTTC,CSAGDGTYGYTF
TRBV27,TRBJ1-6,NA,NA,TGTGCCAGCAGTTATGGGACTCCGGGCCTAGCGGTTTCCTATAATTCACCCCTCCACTTT,CASSYGTPGLAVSYNSPLHF
TRBV5-6,TRBJ1-6,once,NA,TGTGCCAGCAGCGCACGGGACGGCTATAATTCACCCCTCCACTTT,CASSARDGYNSPLHF
TRBV7-9,TRBJ2-7,NA,NA,TGTGCCAGCAGCTCGATGGGACTTTCCGAGCAGTACTTC,CASSSMGLSEQYF
TRBV6-5,TRBJ2-3,NA,NA,TGTGCCAGCAGTTACGGCCACACAGATACGCAGTATTTT,CASSYGHTDTQYF
TRBV4-2,TRBJ2-1,few,NA,TGTGCCAGCAGCCAAGAGCCGGGTGCGGGACAGTATTTGAGTGAGCAGTTCTTC,CASSQEPGAGQYLSEQFF
TRBV7-9,TRBJ1-4,NA,TRBD1,TGTGCCAGCAGCTTAGGCAACAGGGGGGGAGAAAAACTGTTTTTT,CASSLGNRGGEKLFF
TRBV5-6,TRBJ1-2,NA,TRBD1,TGTGCCAGCAGCATCGGACAGGGGGGCTATGGCTACACCTTC,CASSIGQGGYGYTF
TRBV5-1,TRBJ2-7,NA,NA,TGCGCCAGCAGGACAGGTTACTCCTACGAGCAGTACTTC,CASRTGYSYEQYF
TRBV11-3,TRBJ2-5,NA,NA,TGTGCCAGCAGCCCGCGCGGGACAGAAGAGACCCAGTACTTC,CASSPRGTEETQYF
TRBV7-9,TRBJ1-1,few,NA,TGTGGCCCCCGGGAGGAGACTGAAGCTTTCTTT,CGPREETEAFF
TRBV27,TRBJ1-3,NA,NA,TGTGCCAGCAGTTTAAGGGGGGACTCTGGAAACACCATATATTTT,CASSLRGDSGNTIYF
TRBV7-9,TRBJ2-1,NA,NA,TGTGCCAGCAGCTTTGGGGATGAGCAGTTCTTC,CASSFGDEQFF
TRBV5-8,TRBJ1-1,NA,NA,TGTGCCAGCAGCTCGGCCTGGGACACTGAAGCTTTCTTT,CASSSAWDTEAFF
TRBV6-2/TRBV6-3,TRBJ1-1,once,NA,TGTGCCAGCAGTTACTCGATCCGCACCGAAGGCCGTGGCACTGAAGCTTTCTTT,CASSYSIRTEGRGTEAFF
TRBV6-5,TRBJ1-1,NA,NA,TGTGCCAGCAGTTTTGACCTGAACACTGAAGCTTTCTTT,CASSFDLNTEAFF
TRBV21-1,TRBJ1-1,NA,NA,TGTGCCAGCGGCAGGGGGCTAGGGGGGACTGAAGCTTTCTTT,CASGRGLGGTEAFF
TRBV20-1,TRBJ2-5,NA,NA,TGCAGTGCTGGACAAGAGACCCAGTACTTC,CSAGQETQYF
TRBV6-2/TRBV6-3,TRBJ2-5,NA,NA,TGTGCCAGCAGTCTCCCCTGGGCAGGAGAAGAGACCCAGTACTTC,CASSLPWAGEETQYF
TRBV2,TRBJ1-4,NA,NA,TGTGCCAGCAGTGGGAGACAGATCCCAACTAATGAAAAACTGTTTTTT,CASSGRQIPTNEKLFF
TRBV19,TRBJ2-3,NA,TRBD2,TGTGCCAGTAGAGCCCTCGGGACTACCAGCACAGATACGCAGTATTTT,CASRALGTTSTDTQYF